This T cell receptor beta chain was sequenced in a study of T cell repertoires in cytomegalovirus infection (dated 2019 in TCRdb). In terms of the full investigation: Peptide stimulations targeted recently identified HLA-C-restricted CMV epitopes, whose presentation resists viral immunomodulation, together with well-studied HLA-B-restricted epitopes. Donor HLA type was relevant to the analysis, because carriage of CMV infection together with the matching HLA type was indicated by public TCR beta signatures.

Results the study describes overall, beyond this receptor: The ex vivo response was dominated by HLA-C-restricted CMV-specific TCR beta clonotypes, which also provided the single most frequent clonotype in two of eight donors. In both this cohort and an independent cohort of more than 350 donors, the cumulative frequency of public TCR beta family members distinguished carriers of CMV infection plus the relevant HLA type.

Sequenced using an Illumina HiSeq 1500. TCRdb reprocessing: public reads trimmed at Q25 with fastp, clones called with MiXCR, in-frame beta chains kept. Each CDR3 protein appears once, grouped with its most common genes and DNA. The sample has approximately 300,000 distinct CDR3 sequences on record, 20% to 25% of them singletons. 10% to 15% of the sample is taken by the ten largest. V is pared back by 2 bases and J by 2 bases, with 9 bases lying between the germline termini. The CDR3 starts with the cysteine, ends with the phenylalanine, and has 15 residues. Only the CDR3 DNA is retained, 45 bases long and in frame from the first base. The germline V gene specifies MNHEY as CDR1 and SVGEGT as CDR2. The meaning of the sample's treatment or condition label: in vitro stimulation with specific CMV peptide epitopes to enrich CMV-specific T cells. This clonotype was found once. What antigen it recognizes has not been identified. No base quality values were provided; no much bigger clone lies one nucleotide off. A single read makes a weak case.

Material: cultured PBMCs, obtained from culture after CMV antigen stimulation. This clonotype was obtained from a human donor in good health (CMV status not recorded). Some clones in this sample may be carry-over from other donors' samples. The rearrangement joined TRBV6-2 or TRBV6-3 to TRBJ2-2, with the D segment identity uncertain. CDR3 loop: CASSYRIGNTGELFF. The sequence in DNA is TGTGCCAGCAGTTACCGCATCGGCAACACCGGGGAGCTGTTTTTT.